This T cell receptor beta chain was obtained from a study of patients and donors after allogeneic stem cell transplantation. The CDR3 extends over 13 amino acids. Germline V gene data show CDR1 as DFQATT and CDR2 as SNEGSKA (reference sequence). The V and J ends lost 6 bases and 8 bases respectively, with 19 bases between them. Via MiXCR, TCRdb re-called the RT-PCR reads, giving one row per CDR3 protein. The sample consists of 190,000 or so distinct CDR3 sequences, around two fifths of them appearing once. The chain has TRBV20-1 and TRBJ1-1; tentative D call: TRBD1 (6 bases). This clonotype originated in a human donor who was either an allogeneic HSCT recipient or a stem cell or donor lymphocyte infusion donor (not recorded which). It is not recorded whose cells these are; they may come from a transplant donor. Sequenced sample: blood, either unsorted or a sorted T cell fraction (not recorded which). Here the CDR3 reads CSAPRQDREEAFF. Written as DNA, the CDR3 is TGCAGTGCCCCACGACAGGATCGAGAGGAAGCTTTCTTT.